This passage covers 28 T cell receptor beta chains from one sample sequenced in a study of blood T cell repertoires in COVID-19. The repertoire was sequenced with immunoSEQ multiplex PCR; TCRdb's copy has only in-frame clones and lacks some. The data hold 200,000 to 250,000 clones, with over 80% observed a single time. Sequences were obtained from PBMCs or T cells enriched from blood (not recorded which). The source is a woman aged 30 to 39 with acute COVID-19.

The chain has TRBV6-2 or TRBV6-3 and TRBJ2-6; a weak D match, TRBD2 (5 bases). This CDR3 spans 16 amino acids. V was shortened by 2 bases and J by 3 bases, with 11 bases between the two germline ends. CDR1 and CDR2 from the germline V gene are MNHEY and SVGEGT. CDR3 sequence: CASSYRTVVGANVLTF. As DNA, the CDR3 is TGTGCCAGCAGTTACAGGACTGTAGTTGGGGCCAACGTCCTGACTTTC.

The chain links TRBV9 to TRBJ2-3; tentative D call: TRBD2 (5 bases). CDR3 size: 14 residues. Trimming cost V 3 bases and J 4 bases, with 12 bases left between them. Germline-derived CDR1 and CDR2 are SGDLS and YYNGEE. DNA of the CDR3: TGTGCCAGCAGCGCCGATTCTAGCTCAGATACGCAGTATTTT. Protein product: CASSADSSSDTQYF.

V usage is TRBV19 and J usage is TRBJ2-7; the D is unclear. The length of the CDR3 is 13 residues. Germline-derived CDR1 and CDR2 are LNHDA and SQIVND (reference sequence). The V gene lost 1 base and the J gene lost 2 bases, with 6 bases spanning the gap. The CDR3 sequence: CASSIGQAYEQYF. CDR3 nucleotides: TGTGCCAGTAGTATAGGGCAGGCCTACGAGCAGTACTTC.

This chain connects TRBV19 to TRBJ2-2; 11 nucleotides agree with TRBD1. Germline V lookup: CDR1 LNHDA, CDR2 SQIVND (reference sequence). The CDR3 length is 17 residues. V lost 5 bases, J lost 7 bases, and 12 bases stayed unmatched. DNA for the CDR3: TGTGCCAGTAGTCCCGGGACAGGGGGAAGGATAGTCGGGGAGCTGTTTTTT. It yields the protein CASSPGTGGRIVGELFF.

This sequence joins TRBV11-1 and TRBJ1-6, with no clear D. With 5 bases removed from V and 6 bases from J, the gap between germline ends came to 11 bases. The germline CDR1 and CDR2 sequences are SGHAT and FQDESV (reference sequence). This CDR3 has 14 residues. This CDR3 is CASSTMGFNSPLHF. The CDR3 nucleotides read TGTGCCAGCAGCACAATGGGCTTTAATTCACCCCTCCACTTT.

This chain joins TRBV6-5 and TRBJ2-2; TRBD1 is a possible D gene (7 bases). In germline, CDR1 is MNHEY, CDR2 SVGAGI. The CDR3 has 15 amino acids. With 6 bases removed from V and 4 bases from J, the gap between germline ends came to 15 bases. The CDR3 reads CASSPDREATGELFF. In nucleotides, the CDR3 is TGTGCCAGCAGCCCCGACAGGGAGGCCACCGGGGAGCTGTTTTTT.

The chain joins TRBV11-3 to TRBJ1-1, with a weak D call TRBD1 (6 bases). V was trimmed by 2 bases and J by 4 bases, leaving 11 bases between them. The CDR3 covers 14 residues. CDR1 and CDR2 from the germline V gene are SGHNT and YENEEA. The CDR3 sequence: CASSLRGGVTEAFF. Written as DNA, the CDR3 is TGTGCCAGCAGCTTAAGGGGGGGAGTCACTGAAGCTTTCTTT. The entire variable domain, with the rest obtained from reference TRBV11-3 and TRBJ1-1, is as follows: EAGVVQSPRYKIIEKKQPVAFWCNPISGHNTLYWYLQNLGQGPELLIRYENEEAVDDSQLPKDRFSAERLKGVDSTLKIQPAELGDSAVYLCASSLRGGVTEAFFGQGTRLTVV.

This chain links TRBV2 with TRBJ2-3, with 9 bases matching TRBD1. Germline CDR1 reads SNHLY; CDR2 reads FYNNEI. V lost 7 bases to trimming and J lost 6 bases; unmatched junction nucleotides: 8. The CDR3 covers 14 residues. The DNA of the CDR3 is TGTGCCAGCATACGGGACAGGGTTTCCGATACGCAGTATTTT. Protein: CASIRDRVSDTQYF. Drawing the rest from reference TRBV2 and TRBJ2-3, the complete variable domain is EPEVTQTPSHQVTQMGQEVILRCVPISNHLYFYWYRQILGQKVEFLVSFYNNEISEKSEIFDDQFSVERPDGSNFTLKIRSTKLEDSAMYFCASIRDRVSDTQYFGPGTRLTVL.

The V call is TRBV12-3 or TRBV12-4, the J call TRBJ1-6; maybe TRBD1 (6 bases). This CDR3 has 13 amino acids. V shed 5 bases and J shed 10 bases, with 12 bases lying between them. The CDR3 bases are TGTGCCAGCAGTACAGGGTTTCTGTCACCCCTCCACTTT. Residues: CASSTGFLSPLHF.

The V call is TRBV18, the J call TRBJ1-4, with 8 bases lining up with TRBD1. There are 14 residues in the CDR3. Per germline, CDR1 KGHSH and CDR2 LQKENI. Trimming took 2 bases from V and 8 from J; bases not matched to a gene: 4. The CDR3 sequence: CASSPTDRGEKLFF. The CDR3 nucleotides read TGTGCCAGCTCACCAACTGACAGGGGAGAAAAACTGTTTTTT. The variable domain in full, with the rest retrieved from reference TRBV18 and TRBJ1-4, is NAGVMQNPRHLVRRRGQEARLRCSPMKGHSHVYWYRQLPEEGLKFMVYLQKENIIDESGMPKERFSAEFPKEGPSILRIQQVVRGDSAAYFCASSPTDRGEKLFFGSGTQLSVL.

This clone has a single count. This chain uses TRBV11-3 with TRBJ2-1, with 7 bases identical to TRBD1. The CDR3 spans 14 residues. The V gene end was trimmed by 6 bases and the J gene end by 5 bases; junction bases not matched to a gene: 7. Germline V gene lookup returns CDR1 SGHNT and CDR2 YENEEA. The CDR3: CASSPDRANNEQFF. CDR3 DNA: TGTGCCAGCAGTCCCGACAGGGCTAACAATGAGCAGTTCTTC.

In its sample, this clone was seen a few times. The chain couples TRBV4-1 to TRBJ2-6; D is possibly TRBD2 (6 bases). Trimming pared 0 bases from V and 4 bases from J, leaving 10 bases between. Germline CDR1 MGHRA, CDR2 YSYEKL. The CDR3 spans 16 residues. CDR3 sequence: CASSQDQLAGANVLTF. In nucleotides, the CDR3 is TGCGCCAGCAGCCAAGATCAGCTAGCGGGGGCCAACGTCCTGACTTTC.

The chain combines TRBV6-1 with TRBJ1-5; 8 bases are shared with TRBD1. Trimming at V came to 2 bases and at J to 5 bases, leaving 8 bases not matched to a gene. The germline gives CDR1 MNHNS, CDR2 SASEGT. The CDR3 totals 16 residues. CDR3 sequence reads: CASSERTGQGYQPQHF. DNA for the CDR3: TGTGCCAGCAGTGAACGGACAGGGCAAGGATATCAGCCCCAGCATTTT.

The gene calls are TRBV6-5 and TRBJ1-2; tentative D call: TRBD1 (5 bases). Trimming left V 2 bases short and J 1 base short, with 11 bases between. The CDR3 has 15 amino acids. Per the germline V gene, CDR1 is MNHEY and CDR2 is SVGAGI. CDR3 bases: TGTGCCAGCAGTTACGCGACAGATAGTAACTATGGCTACACCTTC. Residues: CASSYATDSNYGYTF.

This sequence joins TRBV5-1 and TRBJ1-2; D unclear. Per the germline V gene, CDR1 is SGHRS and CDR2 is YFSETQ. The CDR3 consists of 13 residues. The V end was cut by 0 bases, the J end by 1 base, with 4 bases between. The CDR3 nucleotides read TGCGCCAGCAGCTTGGGAGATAACTATGGCTACACCTTC. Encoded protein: CASSLGDNYGYTF.

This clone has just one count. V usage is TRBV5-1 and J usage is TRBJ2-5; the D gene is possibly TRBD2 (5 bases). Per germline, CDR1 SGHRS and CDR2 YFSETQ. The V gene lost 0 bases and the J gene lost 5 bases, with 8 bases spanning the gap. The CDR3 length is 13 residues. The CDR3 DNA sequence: TGCGCCAGCAGCTTGGTAGCGCGGGAGACCCAGTACTTC. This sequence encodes CASSLVARETQYF. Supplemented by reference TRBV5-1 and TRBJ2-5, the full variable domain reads KAGVTQTPRYLIKTRGQQVTLSCSPISGHRSVSWYQQTPGQGLQFLFEYFSETQRNKGNFPGRFSGRQFSNSRSEMNVSTLELGDSALYLCASSLVARETQYFGPGTRLLVL.

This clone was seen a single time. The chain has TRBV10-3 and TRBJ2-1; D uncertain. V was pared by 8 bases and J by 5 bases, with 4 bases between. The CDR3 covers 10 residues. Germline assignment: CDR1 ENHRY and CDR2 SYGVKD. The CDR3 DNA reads TGTGCCATCGGAGACAATGAGCAGTTCTTC. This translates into CAIGDNEQFF.

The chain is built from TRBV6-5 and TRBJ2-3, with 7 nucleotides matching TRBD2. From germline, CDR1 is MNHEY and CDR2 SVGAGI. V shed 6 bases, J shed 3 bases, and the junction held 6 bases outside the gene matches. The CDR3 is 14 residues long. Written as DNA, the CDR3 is TGTGCCAGCAGCGGACGGGAGGTAACAGATACGCAGTATTTT. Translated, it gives CASSGREVTDTQYF.

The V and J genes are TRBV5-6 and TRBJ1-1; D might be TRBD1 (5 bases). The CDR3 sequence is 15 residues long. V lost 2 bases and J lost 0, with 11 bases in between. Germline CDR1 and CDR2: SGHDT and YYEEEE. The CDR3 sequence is CASSLNGALNTEAFF. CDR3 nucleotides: TGTGCCAGCAGCTTAAATGGGGCCTTGAACACTGAAGCTTTCTTT.

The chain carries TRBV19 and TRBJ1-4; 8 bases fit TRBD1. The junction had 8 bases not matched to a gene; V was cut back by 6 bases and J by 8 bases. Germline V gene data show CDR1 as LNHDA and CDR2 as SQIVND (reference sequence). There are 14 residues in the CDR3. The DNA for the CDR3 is TGTGCCAGTAGGAAGACAGGGGAAGAGGAAAAACTGTTTTTT. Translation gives CASRKTGEEEKLFF.

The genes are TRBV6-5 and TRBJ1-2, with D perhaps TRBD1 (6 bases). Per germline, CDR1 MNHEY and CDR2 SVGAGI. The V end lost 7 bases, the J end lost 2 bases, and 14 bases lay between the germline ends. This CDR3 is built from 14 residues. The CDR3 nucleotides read TGTGCCAGCAACAGGGCGCAAATCAACTATGGCTACACCTTC. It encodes CASNRAQINYGYTF.

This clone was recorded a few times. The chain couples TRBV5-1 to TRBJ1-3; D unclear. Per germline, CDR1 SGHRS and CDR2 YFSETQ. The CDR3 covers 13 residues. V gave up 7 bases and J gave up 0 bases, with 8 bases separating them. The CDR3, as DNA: TGCGCCAGCCGAGAGGACTCTGGAAACACCATATATTTT. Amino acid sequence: CASREDSGNTIYF.

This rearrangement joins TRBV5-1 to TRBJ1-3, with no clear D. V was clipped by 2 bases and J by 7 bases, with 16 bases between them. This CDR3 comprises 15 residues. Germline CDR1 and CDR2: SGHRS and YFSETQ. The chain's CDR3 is CASSLLPTAGNTIYF. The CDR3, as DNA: TGCGCCAGCAGCTTACTCCCGACCGCAGGTAACACCATATATTTT.

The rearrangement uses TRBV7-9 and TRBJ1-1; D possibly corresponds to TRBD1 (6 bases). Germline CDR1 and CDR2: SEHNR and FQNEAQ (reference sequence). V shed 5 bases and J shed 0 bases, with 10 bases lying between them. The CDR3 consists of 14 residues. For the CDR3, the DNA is TGTGCCAGCAGCCCTACAGGGTTGAACACTGAAGCTTTCTTT. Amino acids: CASSPTGLNTEAFF.

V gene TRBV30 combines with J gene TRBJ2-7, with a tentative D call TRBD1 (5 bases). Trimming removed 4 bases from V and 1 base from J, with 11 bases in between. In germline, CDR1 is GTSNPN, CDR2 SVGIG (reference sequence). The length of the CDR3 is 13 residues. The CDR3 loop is CAWIPAGSYEQYF. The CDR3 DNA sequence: TGTGCCTGGATTCCGGCAGGGTCCTACGAGCAGTACTTC.

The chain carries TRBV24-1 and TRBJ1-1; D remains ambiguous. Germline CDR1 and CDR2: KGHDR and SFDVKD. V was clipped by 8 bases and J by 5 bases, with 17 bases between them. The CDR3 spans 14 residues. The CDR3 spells CATNSRKEATEAFF. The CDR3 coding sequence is TGTGCCACCAATAGTCGTAAGGAGGCGACTGAAGCTTTCTTT.

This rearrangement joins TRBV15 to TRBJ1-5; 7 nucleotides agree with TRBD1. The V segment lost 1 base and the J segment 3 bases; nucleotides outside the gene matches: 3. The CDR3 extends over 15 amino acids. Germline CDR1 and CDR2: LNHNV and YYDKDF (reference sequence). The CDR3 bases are TGTGCCACCAGCAGAGGGACAGGTGTCAATCAGCCCCAGCATTTT. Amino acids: CATSRGTGVNQPQHF.

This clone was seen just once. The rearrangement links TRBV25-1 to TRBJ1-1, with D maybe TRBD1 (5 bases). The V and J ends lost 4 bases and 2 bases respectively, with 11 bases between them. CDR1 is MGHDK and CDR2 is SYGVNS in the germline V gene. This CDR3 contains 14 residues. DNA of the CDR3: TGTGCCAGCAGTGCCGCAGGGTACAACACTGAAGCTTTCTTT. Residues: CASSAAGYNTEAFF.